This TCR beta chain was documented in a study of OX40 agonist ivuxolimab in advanced cancers. Method: immunoSEQ multiplex PCR; TCRdb's copy keeps in-frame clones and lacks some. The data hold under 80,000 clones, with just over 85% observed a single time. CDR3 size: 16 residues. Germline V CDR1 and CDR2: SNHLY, FYNNEI. V lost 7 bases to trimming and J lost 0 bases, with 16 bases between them. This rearrangement joins TRBV2 to TRBJ1-3; no reliable D call. The receptor was derived from an adult with an advanced solid tumor such as melanoma, head and neck, liver or kidney cancer. The source material was CD4+ or CD8+ T cells sorted from blood, sampled in a trial of the OX40 agonist ivuxolimab. The DNA of the CDR3 is TGTGCCAGCACCGAGAAAGGGATAGGCTCTGGAAACACCATATATTTT. This translates into CASTEKGIGSGNTIYF.